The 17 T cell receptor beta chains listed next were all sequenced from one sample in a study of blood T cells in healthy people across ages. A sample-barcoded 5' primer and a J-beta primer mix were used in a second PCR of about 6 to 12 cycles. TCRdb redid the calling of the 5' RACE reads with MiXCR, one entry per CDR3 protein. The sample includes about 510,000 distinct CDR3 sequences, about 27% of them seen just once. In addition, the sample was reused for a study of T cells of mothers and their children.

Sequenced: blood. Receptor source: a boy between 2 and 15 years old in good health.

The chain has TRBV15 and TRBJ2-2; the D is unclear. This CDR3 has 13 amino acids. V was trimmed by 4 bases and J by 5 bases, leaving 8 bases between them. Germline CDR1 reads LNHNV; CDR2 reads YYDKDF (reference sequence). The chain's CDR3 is CATSIYRTGELFF. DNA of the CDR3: TGTGCCACCAGCATTTACAGAACCGGGGAGCTGTTTTTT.

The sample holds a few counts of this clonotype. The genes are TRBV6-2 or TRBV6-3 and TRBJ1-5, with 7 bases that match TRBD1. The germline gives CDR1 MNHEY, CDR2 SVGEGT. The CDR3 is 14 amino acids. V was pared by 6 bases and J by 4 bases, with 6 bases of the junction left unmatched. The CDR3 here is CASSSGTENQPQHF. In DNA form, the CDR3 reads TGTGCCAGCAGCTCCGGGACAGAAAATCAGCCCCAGCATTTT.

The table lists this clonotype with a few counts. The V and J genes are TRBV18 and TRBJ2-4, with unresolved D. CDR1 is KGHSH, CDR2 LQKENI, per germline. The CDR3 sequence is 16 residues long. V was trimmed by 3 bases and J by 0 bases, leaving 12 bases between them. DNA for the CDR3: TGTGCCAGCTCACCCATGAAGAGGATAGCCAAAAACATTCAGTACTTC. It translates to CASSPMKRIAKNIQYF.

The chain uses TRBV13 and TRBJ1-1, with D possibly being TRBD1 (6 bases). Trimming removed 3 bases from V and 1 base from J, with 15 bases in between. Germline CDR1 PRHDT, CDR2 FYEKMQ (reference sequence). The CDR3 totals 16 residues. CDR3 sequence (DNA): TGTGCCAGCAGCTTGGGGAGGGGGGGGAGGAACACTGAAGCTTTCTTT. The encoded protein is CASSLGRGGRNTEAFF. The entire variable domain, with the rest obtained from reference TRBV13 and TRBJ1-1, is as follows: AAGVIQSPRHLIKEKRETATLKCYPIPRHDTVYWYQQGPGQDPQFLISFYEKMQSDKGSIPDRFSAQQFSDYHSELNMSSLELGDSALYFCASSLGRGGRNTEAFFGQGTRLTVV.

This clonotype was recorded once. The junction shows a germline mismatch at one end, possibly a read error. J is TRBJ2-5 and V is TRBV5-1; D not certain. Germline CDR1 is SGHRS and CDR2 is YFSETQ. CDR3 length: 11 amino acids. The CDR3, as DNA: TGCGCCAGCAGCTTGAGAGAGACCCCGTACTTC. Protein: CASSLRETPYF.

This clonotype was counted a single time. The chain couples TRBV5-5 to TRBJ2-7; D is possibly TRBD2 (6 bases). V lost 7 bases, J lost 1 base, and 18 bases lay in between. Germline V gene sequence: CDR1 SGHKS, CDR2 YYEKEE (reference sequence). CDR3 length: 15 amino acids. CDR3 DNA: TGTGCCAGCGGACCCGGGAGCTCGGGTTCCTACGAGCAGTACTTC. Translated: CASGPGSSGSYEQYF.

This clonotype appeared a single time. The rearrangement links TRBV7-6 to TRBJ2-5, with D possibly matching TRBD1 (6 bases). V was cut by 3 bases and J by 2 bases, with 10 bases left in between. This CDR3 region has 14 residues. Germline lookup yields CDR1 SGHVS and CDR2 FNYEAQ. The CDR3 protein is CASSFWDIQETQYF. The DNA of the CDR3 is TGTGCCAGCAGCTTCTGGGACATACAAGAGACCCAGTACTTC.

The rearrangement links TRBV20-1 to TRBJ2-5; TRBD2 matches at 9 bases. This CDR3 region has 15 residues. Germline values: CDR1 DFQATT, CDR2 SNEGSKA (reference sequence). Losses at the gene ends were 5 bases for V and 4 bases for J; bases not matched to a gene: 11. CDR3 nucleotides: TGCAGTGCTCCCCTTGGGACTAGCATTCGAGAGACCCAGTACTTC. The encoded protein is CSAPLGTSIRETQYF.

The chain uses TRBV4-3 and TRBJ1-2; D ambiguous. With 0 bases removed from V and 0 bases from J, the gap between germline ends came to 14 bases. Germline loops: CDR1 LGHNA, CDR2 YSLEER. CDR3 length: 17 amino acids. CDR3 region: CASSQDLARIANYGYTF. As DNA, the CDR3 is TGCGCCAGCAGCCAAGATCTCGCACGGATAGCTAACTATGGCTACACCTTC.

DNA of the CDR3: TGTGCCAGCAGCTCCCGGAGGGATTATAATTCACCCCTCCACTTT. Encoded protein: CASSSRRDYNSPLHF. The chain uses TRBV6-6 and TRBJ1-6; D remains unclear. This CDR3 has 15 amino acids. From germline, CDR1 is MNHNY and CDR2 SVGAGI (reference sequence). Trimming cost V 6 bases and J 4 bases, with 13 bases left between them.

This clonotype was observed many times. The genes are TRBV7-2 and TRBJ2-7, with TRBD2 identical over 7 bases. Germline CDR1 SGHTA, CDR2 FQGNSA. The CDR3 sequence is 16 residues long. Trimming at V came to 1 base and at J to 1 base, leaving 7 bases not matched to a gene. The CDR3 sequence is CASSLERLALSYEQYF. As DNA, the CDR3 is TGTGCCAGCAGCTTAGAGCGACTAGCCCTTTCCTACGAGCAGTACTTC.

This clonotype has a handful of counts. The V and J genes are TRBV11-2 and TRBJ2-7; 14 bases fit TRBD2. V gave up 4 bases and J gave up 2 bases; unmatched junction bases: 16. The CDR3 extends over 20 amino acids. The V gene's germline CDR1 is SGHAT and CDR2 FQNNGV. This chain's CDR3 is CASSSSSGPGLAGVPYEQYF. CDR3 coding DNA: TGTGCCAGCAGCTCCAGTAGTGGGCCGGGACTAGCGGGAGTCCCCTACGAGCAGTACTTC.

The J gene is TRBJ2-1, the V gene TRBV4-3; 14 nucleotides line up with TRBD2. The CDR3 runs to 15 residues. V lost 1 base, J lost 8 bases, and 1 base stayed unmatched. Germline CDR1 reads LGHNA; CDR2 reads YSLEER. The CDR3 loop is CASSQGGLAGDEQFF. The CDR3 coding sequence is TGCGCCAGCAGCCAAGGGGGACTAGCGGGAGATGAGCAGTTCTTC.

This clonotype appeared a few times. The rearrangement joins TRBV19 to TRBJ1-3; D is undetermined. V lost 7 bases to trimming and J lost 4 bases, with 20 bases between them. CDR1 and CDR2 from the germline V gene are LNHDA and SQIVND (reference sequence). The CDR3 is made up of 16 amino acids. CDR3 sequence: CASTSWVSAVGNTIYF. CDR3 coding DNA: TGTGCCAGTACCTCATGGGTCTCGGCAGTCGGAAACACCATATATTTT.

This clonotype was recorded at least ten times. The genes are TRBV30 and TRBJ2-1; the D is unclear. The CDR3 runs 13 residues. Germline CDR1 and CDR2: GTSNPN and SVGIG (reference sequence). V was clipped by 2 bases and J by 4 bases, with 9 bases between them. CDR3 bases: TGTGCCTGGAGTTTGCGAGAGTACAATGAGCAGTTCTTC. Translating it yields CAWSLREYNEQFF.

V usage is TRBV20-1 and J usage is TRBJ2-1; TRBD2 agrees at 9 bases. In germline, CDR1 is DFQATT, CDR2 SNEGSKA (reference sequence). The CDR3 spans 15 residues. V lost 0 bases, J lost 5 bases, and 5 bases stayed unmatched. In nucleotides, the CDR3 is TGCAGTGCTAGAGAGGGTAGCGGGAGTGACAATGAGCAGTTCTTC. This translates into CSAREGSGSDNEQFF.

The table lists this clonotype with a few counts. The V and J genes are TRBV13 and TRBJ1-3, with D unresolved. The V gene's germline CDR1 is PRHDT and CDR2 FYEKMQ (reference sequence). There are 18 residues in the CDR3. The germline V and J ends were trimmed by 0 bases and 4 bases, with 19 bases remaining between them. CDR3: CASSLGLTSRGSGNTIYF. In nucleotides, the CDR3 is TGTGCCAGCAGCTTAGGCCTAACGTCCCGGGGTTCCGGAAACACCATATATTTT.